Listed below are T cell receptor beta chains from one sample, sequenced in a study of blood T cell repertoires in COVID-19. The repertoire was sequenced with immunoSEQ multiplex PCR; TCRdb's copy has only in-frame clones and lacks some. This sample yields approximately 250,000 clones, of which 86% are seen a single time; approximately 6% belongs to the top ten. Sequences were obtained from peripheral blood. The receptors derive from a woman older than 75 with COVID-19, enrolled during active disease. Each CDR3 is given with its conserved first and last residue. The D gene is left open where the match is weak. Expanded clones are given a class, and other clones once, few, many or no size at all.

d_call,v_call,clone_size,j_call,cdr3_nt,cdr3_aa
-,TRBV12-3/TRBV12-4,-,TRBJ1-2,TGTGCCAGCAGTCTGTCCTTAACAGGCTACACCTTC,CASSLSLTGYTF
-,TRBV28,-,TRBJ1-2,TGTGCCAGCTCATTAGGGGTACTGAATAACTATGGCTACACCTTC,CASSLGVLNNYGYTF
-,TRBV18,-,TRBJ2-5,TGTGCCAGCTCACCAATATCAGAGACCCAGTACTTC,CASSPISETQYF
TRBD1,TRBV7-9,-,TRBJ1-2,TGTGCCAGCAGCTTAGAGGGGGCGCGTGGCTACACCTTC,CASSLEGARGYTF
TRBD1,TRBV25-1,-,TRBJ1-4,TGTGCCAGCACTCCCGCCGGGACAGGGGGCGGAAAACTGTTTTTT,CASTPAGTGGGKLFF
TRBD2,TRBV24-1,once,TRBJ2-1,TGTGCCACCGAGGCGAGGCGATCCTATAGCGGGGCCGATGAGCAGTTCTTC,CATEARRSYSGADEQFF
TRBD2,TRBV9,-,TRBJ2-2,TGTGCCAGCAGCTCAAGAACCGGGGGGGCAGAAGGAAAACCATCCGGGGAGCTGTTTTTT,CASSSRTGGAEGKPSGELFF
TRBD1,TRBV11-3,-,TRBJ1-1,TGTGCCAGCAGCTCCCACAGGGGCCAAGCTTTCTTT,CASSSHRGQAFF
TRBD1,TRBV19,-,TRBJ1-2,TGTGCCAGTCATGACAGACAGGGCCATGGCTACACCTTC,CASHDRQGHGYTF
TRBD1,TRBV7-2,-,TRBJ1-2,TGTGCCAGCAGCCAGGGACAGGGGAGAGGCTACACCTTC,CASSQGQGRGYTF
-,TRBV5-1,-,TRBJ2-3,TGCGCCAGCAGCTTAGAGACAGATACGCAGTATTTT,CASSLETDTQYF
-,TRBV7-2,-,TRBJ1-2,TGTGCCAGCAGCTTCTCCTATGGCTACACCTTC,CASSFSYGYTF
TRBD1,TRBV5-1,-,TRBJ1-2,TGCGCCAGCAGCTTGCCGCAGGGGGGTAACTATGGCTACACCTTC,CASSLPQGGNYGYTF
TRBD1,TRBV5-1,-,TRBJ1-1,TGCGCCAGCAGCTTGCGACAGGGTGGAGGCACTGAAGCTTTCTTT,CASSLRQGGGTEAFF
-,TRBV28,few,TRBJ1-2,TGTGCCAGTTTGGGCCAGGGCAGAAATGGCTACACCTTC,CASLGQGRNGYTF
TRBD1,TRBV5-5,-,TRBJ1-1,TGTGCCAGCAGCATCACAGGGGGCGCAAAAGAAGCTTTCTTT,CASSITGGAKEAFF
-,TRBV5-1,-,TRBJ1-5,TGCGCCAGCAGCTTGGCCCCGCAGTCCAATCAGCCCCAGCATTTT,CASSLAPQSNQPQHF
-,TRBV2,-,TRBJ1-4,TGTGCCAGCAGTGCTCTTAATGAAAAACTGTTTTTT,CASSALNEKLFF
-,TRBV11-2,-,TRBJ1-3,TGTGCCAGCAGCACCGTGCGGCAGATCTCTGGAAACACCATATATTTT,CASSTVRQISGNTIYF
TRBD1,TRBV19,-,TRBJ1-6,TGTGCCAGTAGACCGGGACAGGGAGTAAATTCACCCCTCCACTTT,CASRPGQGVNSPLHF
-,TRBV2,-,TRBJ1-1,TGTGCCAGCAGGAGGGTCAGTACTGAAGCTTTCTTT,CASRRVSTEAFF
-,TRBV15,-,TRBJ1-5,TGTGCCACCAGCACCGAGTTAACAGGAAAACGGCCCCAGCATTTT,CATSTELTGKRPQHF
TRBD1,TRBV27,-,TRBJ1-1,TGTGCCAGCAGTTTACAGGGACAGGCTAGAGCTTTCTTT,CASSLQGQARAFF
TRBD2,TRBV2,-,TRBJ2-3,TGTGCCAGCAGTGGGGGTTCTGGACTAGCGGGGACCACAGATACGCAGTATTTT,CASSGGSGLAGTTDTQYF
-,TRBV12-3/TRBV12-4,-,TRBJ1-6,TGTGCCAGCAGTCGACAGTATAATTCACCCCTCCACTTT,CASSRQYNSPLHF
-,TRBV19,few,TRBJ1-6,TGTGCCAGTAGTGCACAGGGATTCGCTTCACCCCTCCACTTT,CASSAQGFASPLHF
-,TRBV5-1,once,TRBJ1-1,TGCGCCAGCAGCTCAACCGCGGGGAGCACTGAAGCTTTCTTT,CASSSTAGSTEAFF
-,TRBV4-1,-,TRBJ2-2,TGCGCCAGCAGCCGGGCCCGAGGGACCGGGGAGCTGTTTTTT,CASSRARGTGELFF
-,TRBV19,once,TRBJ1-1,TGTGCCAGTAGTTCCCAGGTTAACACTGAAGCTTTCTTT,CASSSQVNTEAFF
-,TRBV27,-,TRBJ1-4,TGTGCCAGCAGTTTATCGTGGGCAGCTGTTGGAGAAAAACTGTTTTTT,CASSLSWAAVGEKLFF
TRBD1,TRBV25-1,-,TRBJ1-1,TGTGCCAGCAGTGAATTGGGGACAGGGGCGAACACTGAAGCTTTCTTT,CASSELGTGANTEAFF
-,TRBV10-2,-,TRBJ1-1,TGCGCCAGCGAGTCGATTGAGACGGGGAACACTGAAGCTTTCTTT,CASESIETGNTEAFF
TRBD1,TRBV7-2,-,TRBJ1-2,TGTGCCAGCAGCCCCGGGGACAGGGGGAGGAACTATGGCTACACCTTC,CASSPGDRGRNYGYTF
TRBD1,TRBV4-1,-,TRBJ1-4,TGCGCCAGCAGCCAAACCGGGACAGGGCTTGAAAAACTGTTTTTT,CASSQTGTGLEKLFF
TRBD2,TRBV2,-,TRBJ2-1,TGTGCCGTGAGCGGTCGGGGGGGGCACAATGAGCAGTTCTTC,CAVSGRGGHNEQFF
-,TRBV19,-,TRBJ1-3,TGTGCCAGTAGTATGTCCGGGTCGGCCTCTGGAAACACCATATATTTT,CASSMSGSASGNTIYF
-,TRBV9,once,TRBJ2-3,TGTGCCAGCAGCGCCCAACAGGGACGGGGCGCAGATACGCAGTATTTT,CASSAQQGRGADTQYF
TRBD2,TRBV27,-,TRBJ2-3,TGTGCCAGCAGTTTATCCCCTCTACTAGCGGGGGCCCGCACAGATACGCAGTATTTT,CASSLSPLLAGARTDTQYF
TRBD1,TRBV29-1,-,TRBJ1-5,TGCAGCGTGGAAACAGGGGGCAGTGGCAATCAGCCCCAGCATTTT,CSVETGGSGNQPQHF
TRBD2,TRBV6-5,-,TRBJ2-5,TGTGCCAGCAGTTACTCGCACGGGGGGGCCGAGACCCAGTACTTC,CASSYSHGGAETQYF